This is a list of T cell receptor beta chains from one sample in a study of T cell responses to AZD1222 COVID-19 vaccine. Profiling relied on immunoSEQ multiplex PCR, and the TCRdb table lists in-frame clones only, not all of them. The repertoire holds 150,000 to 200,000 clones, with more than 85% as singletons. Sequencing used peripheral blood, obtained on day 0 of AZD1222 vaccination. These receptors originate from an adult in good health. CDR3s include the opening cysteine and the closing phenylalanine or tryptophan. D genes are given only for firm matches. Some rows mark clone size as missing; the rest say once, few, many or name a class of expanded clone.

-	TRBV4-1	-	TRBJ1-6	CASSQEGHFGGGSGLSNSPLHF	TGCGCCAGCAGCCAAGAAGGACACTTTGGCGGTGGGTCAGGCCTTTCCAATTCACCCCTCCACTTT
-	TRBV19	TRBD2	TRBJ2-2	CASSISAGVTNTGELFF	TGTGCCAGTAGTATCTCGGCGGGGGTCACGAACACCGGGGAGCTGTTTTTT
-	TRBV30	-	TRBJ1-1	CAWALTGTEAFF	TGTGCCTGGGCCTTAACTGGGACTGAAGCTTTCTTT
-	TRBV9	-	TRBJ1-1	CASSASGVLGTQGAEAFF	TGTGCCAGCAGCGCCTCGGGGGTCTTGGGAACGCAGGGAGCTGAAGCTTTCTTT
-	TRBV15	-	TRBJ1-2	CATSRDRSYYGYTF	TGTGCCACCAGCAGAGATAGGAGTTACTATGGCTACACCTTC
-	TRBV19	-	TRBJ2-3	CASSSPTNYPSTDTQYF	TGTGCCAGTAGTTCACCGACTAATTATCCTAGCACAGATACGCAGTATTTT
-	TRBV5-1	TRBD2	TRBJ2-1	CASSAGSSGSYNEQFF	TGCGCCAGCAGCGCAGGGTCTAGCGGGAGTTACAATGAGCAGTTCTTC
-	TRBV28	-	TRBJ1-5	CASSLGRESYQPQHF	TGTGCCAGCAGTTTAGGCAGGGAAAGCTACCAGCCCCAGCATTTT
-	TRBV6-2/TRBV6-3	-	TRBJ2-5	CASSRQVGETQYF	TGTGCCAGCAGTCGACAGGTGGGGGAGACCCAGTACTTC
-	TRBV7-9	-	TRBJ1-3	CASRPTGGAGNTIYF	TGTGCCAGCAGGCCAACGGGGGGTGCTGGAAACACCATATATTTT
-	TRBV6-1	-	TRBJ2-3	CASSDGGADTQYF	TGTGCCAGCAGTGATGGCGGGGCGGATACGCAGTATTTT
-	TRBV2	TRBD1	TRBJ1-5	CASGQGPYSNQPQHF	TGTGCCAGCGGACAGGGGCCCTATAGCAATCAGCCCCAGCATTTT
-	TRBV11-2	-	TRBJ2-7	CASSAAGNQPYEQYF	TGTGCCAGCAGCGCCGCCGGGAATCAACCCTACGAGCAGTACTTC
-	TRBV19	-	TRBJ1-5	CASTQWAGNSNQPQHF	TGTGCCAGTACACAATGGGCAGGGAATAGCAATCAGCCCCAGCATTTT
-	TRBV27	-	TRBJ1-6	CASRGPLSSYNSPLHF	TGTGCCAGCAGGGGACCGTTAAGCTCCTATAATTCACCCCTCCACTTT
-	TRBV27	TRBD1	TRBJ2-1	CASSRQGAHNEQFF	TGTGCCAGCAGCAGACAGGGGGCTCATAATGAGCAGTTCTTC
-	TRBV5-4	TRBD1	TRBJ2-3	CASSWTGYTDTQYF	TGTGCCAGCAGCTGGACAGGGTATACAGATACGCAGTATTTT
-	TRBV5-1	-	TRBJ2-3	CASSLGGRGEYF	TGCGCCAGCAGCTTAGGGGGCCGCGGGGAGTATTTT
-	TRBV11-3	-	TRBJ1-1	CASSLTGNTEAFF	TGTGCCAGCAGCCTCACAGGGAACACTGAAGCTTTCTTT
-	TRBV18	-	TRBJ2-3	CASSPRTLGTDTQYF	TGTGCCAGCTCTCCGAGGACCTTGGGCACAGATACGCAGTATTTT
-	TRBV5-1	TRBD2	TRBJ2-7	CASSVDGTSGAYEQYF	TGCGCCAGCAGCGTAGACGGGACTAGCGGCGCCTACGAGCAGTACTTC
-	TRBV7-9	-	TRBJ2-3	CASSLATGRTDTQYF	TGTGCCAGCAGCTTAGCGACAGGCCGCACAGATACGCAGTATTTT
-	TRBV5-5	-	TRBJ1-1	CASSFTPRTFYTEAFF	TGTGCCAGCAGCTTCACCCCGCGAACATTTTACACTGAAGCTTTCTTT
once	TRBV5-1	TRBD1	TRBJ2-7	CASSSGDRGPEQYF	TGCGCCAGCAGCTCAGGGGACAGGGGGCCCGAGCAGTACTTC
-	TRBV5-1	-	TRBJ2-1	CASSLGHEQFF	TGCGCCAGCAGCTTGGGTCATGAGCAGTTCTTC
-	TRBV6-2/TRBV6-3	-	TRBJ2-7	CASSYSNLYEQYF	TGTGCCAGCAGTTACTCGAACCTCTACGAGCAGTACTTC
-	TRBV28	-	TRBJ2-1	CASTLARYYNEQFF	TGTGCCAGCACCCTGGCCCGTTACTACAATGAGCAGTTCTTC
-	TRBV4-1	-	TRBJ1-4	CASSPTVGAGEKLFF	TGCGCCAGCAGCCCCACGGTGGGGGCGGGGGAAAAACTGTTTTTT
-	TRBV9	-	TRBJ1-1	CASSVGVAQAMNTEAFF	TGTGCCAGCAGCGTAGGGGTCGCCCAAGCCATGAACACTGAAGCTTTCTTT
-	TRBV11-3	-	TRBJ1-3	CASSPDVSSGNTIYF	TGTGCCAGCAGCCCGGACGTGAGCTCTGGAAACACCATATATTTT
once	TRBV28	TRBD2	TRBJ2-7	CASRTSGGGPYSEQYF	TGTGCCAGCAGGACTAGCGGGGGGGGTCCTTATAGCGAGCAGTACTTC
-	TRBV18	-	TRBJ2-1	CASSPRAPPSNEQFF	TGTGCCAGCTCACCGAGGGCTCCCCCGTCCAATGAGCAGTTCTTC